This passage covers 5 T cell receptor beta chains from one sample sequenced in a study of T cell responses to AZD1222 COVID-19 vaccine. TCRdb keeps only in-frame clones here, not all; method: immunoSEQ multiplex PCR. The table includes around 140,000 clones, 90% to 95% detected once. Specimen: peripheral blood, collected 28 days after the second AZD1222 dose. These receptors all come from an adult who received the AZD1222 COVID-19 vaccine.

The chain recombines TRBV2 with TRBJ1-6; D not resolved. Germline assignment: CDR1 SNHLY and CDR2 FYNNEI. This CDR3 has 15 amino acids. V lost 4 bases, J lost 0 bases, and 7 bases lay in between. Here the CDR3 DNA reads TGTGCCAGCAGTGCAGCGAGCTCCTATAATTCACCCCTCCACTTT. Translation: CASSAASSYNSPLHF.

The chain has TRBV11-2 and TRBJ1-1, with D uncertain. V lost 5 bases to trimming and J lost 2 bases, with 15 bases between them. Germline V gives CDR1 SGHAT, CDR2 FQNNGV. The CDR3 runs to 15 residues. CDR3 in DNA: TGTGCCAGCAGCCTCGGACCGGCCTCAAACACTGAAGCTTTCTTT. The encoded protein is CASSLGPASNTEAFF. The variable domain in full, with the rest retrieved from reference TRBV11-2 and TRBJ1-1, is EAGVAQSPRYKIIEKRQSVAFWCNPISGHATLYWYQQILGQGPKLLIQFQNNGVVDDSQLPKDRFSAERLKGVDSTLKIQPAKLEDSAVYLCASSLGPASNTEAFFGQGTRLTVV.

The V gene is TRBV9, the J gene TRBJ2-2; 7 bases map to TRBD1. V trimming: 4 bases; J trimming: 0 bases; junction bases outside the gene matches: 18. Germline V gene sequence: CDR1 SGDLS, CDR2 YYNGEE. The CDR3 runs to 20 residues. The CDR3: CASSSRKGAGGFTNTGELFF. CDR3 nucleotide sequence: TGTGCCAGCAGCTCTCGAAAGGGGGCCGGCGGCTTTACGAACACCGGGGAGCTGTTTTTT.

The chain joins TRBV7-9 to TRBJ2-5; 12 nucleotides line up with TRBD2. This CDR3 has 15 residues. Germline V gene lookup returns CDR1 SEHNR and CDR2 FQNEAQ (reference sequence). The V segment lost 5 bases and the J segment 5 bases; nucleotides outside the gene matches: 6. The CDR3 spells CASSPSLAGGETQYF. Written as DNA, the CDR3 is TGTGCCAGCAGCCCCAGTCTAGCGGGAGGGGAGACCCAGTACTTC.

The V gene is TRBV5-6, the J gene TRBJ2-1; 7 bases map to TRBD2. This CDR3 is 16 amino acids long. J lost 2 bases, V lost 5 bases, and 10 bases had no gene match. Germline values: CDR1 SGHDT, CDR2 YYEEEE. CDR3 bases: TGTGCCAGCAGTCGGGATCCAGCGGGGACCTACAATGAGCAGTTCTTC. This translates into CASSRDPAGTYNEQFF. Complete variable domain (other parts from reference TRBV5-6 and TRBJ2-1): DAGVTQSPTHLIKTRGQQVTLRCSPKSGHDTVSWYQQALGQGPQFIFQYYEEEERQRGNFPDRFSGHQFPNYSSELNVNALLLGDSALYLCASSRDPAGTYNEQFFGPGTRLTVL.